Here is one T cell receptor (beta chain) with its context. TCRdb keeps only in-frame clones here, not all; method: immunoSEQ multiplex PCR. The table shows 60,000 or so clones, with around 87% occurring only once. The CDR3 spans 14 residues. Germline V gene lookup returns CDR1 SGHRS and CDR2 YFSETQ. The germline V and J ends were trimmed by 4 bases and 3 bases, with 13 bases remaining between them. The data were obtained in a study of lymphopenia after photon versus proton radiotherapy. The sequences come from peripheral blood, collected from a patient treated with proton-based radiotherapy. The chain uses TRBV5-1 and TRBJ1-2; no definite D call. The receptor was derived from a man of 80 years or more with esophageal cancer. CDR3: CASSPGSADYGYTF. DNA for the CDR3: TGCGCCAGCAGCCCGGGATCCGCGGACTATGGCTACACCTTC.